The TCR beta chain under discussion was sequenced for a study of regulatory T cells in long-lasting Graves disease. Time point: newly diagnosed GD, antithyroid drugs for less than 3 months. From PBMCs, RNA was extracted and then used to make the TCR library. General study points: Rather than thyroid tissue, only peripheral blood underwent study.

Arm-PCR of CDR3 regions and iRepertoire HTBI primers were the basis on which TCR beta libraries were built. TCRdb processed the multiplex PCR reads anew with MiXCR; each CDR3 protein has one entry. The sample includes about 540,000 distinct CDR3 sequences, about 13% of them seen just once. In its sample, this clonotype was seen many times. The antigen remains unidentified. V dropped 0 bases and J dropped 4 bases, with 16 bases sitting between them. CDR3 length: 17 amino acids. Germline V gene sequence: CDR1 KGHDR, CDR2 SFDVKD. These data also featured in a second study, about T cells in Graves' hyperthyroidism and ophthalmopathy. From that study: Patients were excluded because of uncontrolled infection, other autoimmune disease, pregnancy or lactation. The TCR CDR3 was amplified in a first-round RT-PCR using the HTBI primer set.

The receptor was isolated from a man aged 25 to 40 with Graves disease. The chain combines TRBV24-1 with TRBJ2-3; D remains unclear. The specimen was peripheral blood mononuclear cells (PBMCs), collected at new diagnosis, from a patient treated with antithyroid drugs. Written as DNA, the CDR3 is TGTGCCACCAGTGATTTGCAAACCCCAAGAGACCCAGATACGCAGTATTTT. Encoded protein: CATSDLQTPRDPDTQYF.